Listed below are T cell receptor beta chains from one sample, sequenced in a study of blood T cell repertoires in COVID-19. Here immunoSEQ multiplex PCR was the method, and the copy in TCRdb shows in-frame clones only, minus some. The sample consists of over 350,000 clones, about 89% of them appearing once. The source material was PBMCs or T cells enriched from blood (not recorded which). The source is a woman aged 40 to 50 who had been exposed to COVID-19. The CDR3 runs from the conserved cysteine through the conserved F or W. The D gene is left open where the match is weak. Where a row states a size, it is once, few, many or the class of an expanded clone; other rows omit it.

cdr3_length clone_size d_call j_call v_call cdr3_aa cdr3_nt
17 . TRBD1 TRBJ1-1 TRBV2 CASSVSASGRGWTEAFF TGTGCCAGCAGTGTTAGCGCCTCCGGCAGGGGGTGGACTGAAGCTTTCTTT
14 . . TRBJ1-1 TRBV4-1 CASSQGLRDTEAFF TGCGCCAGCAGCCAAGGTCTCAGGGACACTGAAGCTTTCTTT
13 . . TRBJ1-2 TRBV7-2 CASSFPSNYGYTF TGTGCCAGCAGCTTCCCCAGTAACTATGGCTACACCTTC
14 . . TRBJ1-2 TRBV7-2 CASSHTDGGYGYTF TGTGCCAGCAGCCACACTGACGGGGGCTATGGCTACACCTTC
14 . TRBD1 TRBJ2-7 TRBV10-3 CAISEGTVDYEQYF TGTGCCATCAGTGAGGGGACAGTGGACTACGAGCAGTACTTC
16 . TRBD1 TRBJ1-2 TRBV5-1 CASSPRQGTGHYGYTF TGCGCCAGCAGCCCGCGACAGGGGACAGGACACTATGGCTACACCTTC
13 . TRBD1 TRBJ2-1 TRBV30 CAWSGQEGNEQFF TGTGCCTGGTCCGGACAGGAAGGTAATGAGCAGTTCTTC
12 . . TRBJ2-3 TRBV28 CASSPLIDTQYF TGTGCCAGCAGCCCTTTAATAGATACGCAGTATTTT
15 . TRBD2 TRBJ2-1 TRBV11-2 CASSLGGGAYNEQFF TGTGCCAGCAGCTTGGGCGGGGGGGCCTACAATGAGCAGTTCTTC
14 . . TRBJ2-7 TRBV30 CAWTWTASSYEQYF TGTGCCTGGACGTGGACAGCAAGCTCCTACGAGCAGTACTTC
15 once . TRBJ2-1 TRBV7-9 CASRVDSSSYNEQFF TGTGCCAGCAGAGTCGACTCGAGCTCCTACAATGAGCAGTTCTTC
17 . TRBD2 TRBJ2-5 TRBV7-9 CASTLLGTSSSGETQYF TGTGCCAGCACCTTACTTGGGACTAGTTCATCGGGAGAGACCCAGTACTTC
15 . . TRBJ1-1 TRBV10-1 CASSERQGGSTEAFF TGCGCCAGCAGTGAGAGGCAGGGAGGTAGCACTGAAGCTTTCTTT
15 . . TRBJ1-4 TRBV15 CATSRDRREREKLFF TGTGCCACCAGCAGAGATCGGAGGGAACGAGAAAAACTGTTTTTT
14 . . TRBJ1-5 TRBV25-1 CASSGLGTGQPQHF TGTGCCAGCAGTGGATTAGGAACGGGTCAGCCCCAGCATTTT
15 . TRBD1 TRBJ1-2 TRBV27 CASKNRDREGGGYTF TGTGCCAGCAAGAACCGGGACAGGGAGGGAGGTGGCTACACCTTC
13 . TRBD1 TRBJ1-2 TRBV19 CASNDRGLSGYTF TGTGCCAGCAATGACAGGGGTTTGAGTGGCTACACCTTC
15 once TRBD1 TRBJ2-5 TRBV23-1 CASSQDRGKEETQYF TGCGCCAGCAGTCAAGACAGGGGGAAGGAAGAGACCCAGTACTTC
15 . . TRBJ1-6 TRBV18 CASSPREGLNSPLHF TGTGCCAGCTCACCCCGCGAGGGTCTCAATTCACCCCTCCACTTT
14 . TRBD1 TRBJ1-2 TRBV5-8 CASTPGQGIQGYTF TGTGCCAGCACCCCGGGACAGGGGATTCAGGGCTACACCTTC
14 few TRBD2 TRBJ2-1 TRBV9 CASSVLAGVGEQFF TGTGCCAGCAGCGTGCTAGCGGGAGTAGGGGAGCAGTTCTTC
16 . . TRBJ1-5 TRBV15 CATSTDRGGGQQPQHF TGTGCCACCAGCACCGATCGGGGAGGGGGGCAACAGCCCCAGCATTTT
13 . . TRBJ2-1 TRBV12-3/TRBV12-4 CAIQQGSYNEQFF TGTGCCATCCAACAGGGTTCCTACAATGAGCAGTTCTTC
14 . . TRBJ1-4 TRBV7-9 CASSLLATNEKLFF TGTGCCAGCAGCTTACTAGCAACTAATGAAAAACTGTTTTTT
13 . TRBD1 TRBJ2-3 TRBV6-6 CASSKQGADTQYF TGTGCCAGCAGTAAGCAGGGGGCCGATACGCAGTATTTT
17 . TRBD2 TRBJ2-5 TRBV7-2 CASSYSGGAGGQETQYF TGTGCCAGCAGCTACAGCGGAGGAGCGGGAGGCCAAGAGACCCAGTACTTC
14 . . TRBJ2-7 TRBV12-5 CASGFWAQNYEQYF TGTGCTAGTGGTTTCTGGGCTCAGAACTACGAGCAGTACTTC
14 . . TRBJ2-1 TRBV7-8 CASGTGRAVNEQFF TGTGCCAGCGGGACTGGGCGGGCTGTCAATGAGCAGTTCTTC
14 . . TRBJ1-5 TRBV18 CASSPAGDNQPQHF TGTGCCAGCTCACCAGCAGGGGACAATCAGCCCCAGCATTTT
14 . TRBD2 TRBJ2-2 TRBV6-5 CASRGGGAAGELFF TGTGCCAGCAGGGGCGGGGGGGCAGCCGGGGAGCTGTTTTTT
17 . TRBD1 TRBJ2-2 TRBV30 CAWSDLFRDRGIGELFF TGTGCCTGGAGTGACTTGTTCAGAGACAGGGGGATCGGGGAGCTGTTTTTT
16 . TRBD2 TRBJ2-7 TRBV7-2 CASSVRTSGSSYEQYF TGTGCCAGCAGCGTAAGGACTAGCGGGAGTTCCTACGAGCAGTACTTC
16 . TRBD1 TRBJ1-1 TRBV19 CASSSLTGGGGTEAFF TGTGCCAGTAGTTCACTCACAGGGGGCGGGGGCACTGAAGCTTTCTTT
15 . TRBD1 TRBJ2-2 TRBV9 CASSRTGTDTGELFF TGTGCCAGCAGCCGGACAGGGACGGACACCGGGGAGCTGTTTTTT
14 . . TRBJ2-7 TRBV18 CASSPSPSSYEQYF TGTGCCAGCTCACCATCTCCTAGCTCCTACGAGCAGTACTTC
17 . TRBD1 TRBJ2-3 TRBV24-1 CATSDAAGTGATDTQYF TGTGCCACCAGTGATGCCGCCGGGACAGGGGCTACAGATACGCAGTATTTT
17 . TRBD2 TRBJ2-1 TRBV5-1 CASSSTGGLAGAGEQFF TGCGCCAGCAGCTCAACAGGGGGACTAGCGGGGGCTGGTGAGCAGTTCTTC
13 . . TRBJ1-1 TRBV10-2 CASSVQGNTEAFF TGCGCCAGCAGTGTGCAGGGGAACACTGAAGCTTTCTTT
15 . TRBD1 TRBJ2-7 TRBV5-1 CASSTRTGAIYEQYF TGCGCCAGCAGCACAAGGACAGGGGCCATCTACGAGCAGTACTTC
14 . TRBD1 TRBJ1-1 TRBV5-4 CASSPADRYTEAFF TGTGCCAGCAGCCCCGCGGACAGGTACACTGAAGCTTTCTTT
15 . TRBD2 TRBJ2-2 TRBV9 CASSFGGSVTGELFF TGTGCCAGCAGCTTCGGGGGGTCGGTCACCGGGGAGCTGTTTTTT
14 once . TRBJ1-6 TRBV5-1 CASSLGQGNSPLHF TGCGCCAGCAGCTTGGGGCAGGGCAATTCACCCCTCCACTTT
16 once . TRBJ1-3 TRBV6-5 CASSYTRGSSGNTIYF TGTGCCAGCAGTTACACTCGGGGAAGCTCTGGAAACACCATATATTTT
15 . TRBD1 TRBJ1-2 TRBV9 CASSDDRAGVGGYTF TGTGCCAGCAGCGACGACAGGGCAGGCGTTGGGGGCTACACCTTC
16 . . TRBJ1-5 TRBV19 CASSIGGTLTDQPQHF TGTGCCAGTAGTATTGGGGGGACCCTTACGGATCAGCCCCAGCATTTT
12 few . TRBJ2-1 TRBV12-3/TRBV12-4 CASNGRSQGQFF TGTGCCAGCAACGGGAGAAGTCAGGGGCAGTTCTTC
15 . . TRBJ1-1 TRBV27 CASSSRPGHITEAFF TGTGCCAGCAGTTCACGACCGGGACATATCACTGAAGCTTTCTTT
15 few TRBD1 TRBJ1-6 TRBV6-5 CASSYYGTGGSPLHF TGTGCCAGCAGTTACTACGGGACAGGGGGCTCGCCCCTCCACTTT
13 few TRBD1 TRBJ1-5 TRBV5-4 CASSIQGGQPQHF TGTGCCAGCAGCATTCAGGGGGGTCAGCCCCAGCATTTT
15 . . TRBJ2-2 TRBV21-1 CASSREVAITGELFF TGTGCCAGCAGCCGGGAGGTTGCTATCACCGGGGAGCTGTTTTTT
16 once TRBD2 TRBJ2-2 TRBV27 CASSFSGGALAGELFF TGTGCCAGCAGTTTTAGCGGGGGGGCTCTCGCCGGGGAGCTGTTTTTT
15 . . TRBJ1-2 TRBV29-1 CSVLGTGGPLQGYTF TGCAGCGTTCTAGGGACCGGGGGGCCACTTCAGGGCTACACCTTC
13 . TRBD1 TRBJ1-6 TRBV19 CASSAGQGSPLHF TGTGCCAGTAGTGCAGGACAGGGTTCACCCCTCCACTTT
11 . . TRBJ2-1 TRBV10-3 CATALAQEQFF TGTGCCACCGCACTAGCTCAGGAGCAGTTCTTC
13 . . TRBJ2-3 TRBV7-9 CASSLESPDTQYF TGTGCCAGCAGCTTAGAGAGCCCAGATACGCAGTATTTT
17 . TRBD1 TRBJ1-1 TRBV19 CASSPSIGQEGVGEAFF TGTGCCAGTAGTCCGTCTATCGGACAGGAGGGTGTCGGAGAAGCTTTCTTT
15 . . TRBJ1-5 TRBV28 CASSSARGSNQPQHF TGTGCCAGCAGTTCGGCGAGGGGGTCAAATCAGCCCCAGCATTTT
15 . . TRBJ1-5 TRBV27 CASSFRGVGNQPQHF TGTGCCAGCAGTTTTAGGGGTGTAGGGAATCAGCCCCAGCATTTT
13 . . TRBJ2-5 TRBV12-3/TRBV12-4 CASSPRQGETQYF TGTGCCAGCAGTCCCAGGCAGGGAGAGACCCAGTACTTC